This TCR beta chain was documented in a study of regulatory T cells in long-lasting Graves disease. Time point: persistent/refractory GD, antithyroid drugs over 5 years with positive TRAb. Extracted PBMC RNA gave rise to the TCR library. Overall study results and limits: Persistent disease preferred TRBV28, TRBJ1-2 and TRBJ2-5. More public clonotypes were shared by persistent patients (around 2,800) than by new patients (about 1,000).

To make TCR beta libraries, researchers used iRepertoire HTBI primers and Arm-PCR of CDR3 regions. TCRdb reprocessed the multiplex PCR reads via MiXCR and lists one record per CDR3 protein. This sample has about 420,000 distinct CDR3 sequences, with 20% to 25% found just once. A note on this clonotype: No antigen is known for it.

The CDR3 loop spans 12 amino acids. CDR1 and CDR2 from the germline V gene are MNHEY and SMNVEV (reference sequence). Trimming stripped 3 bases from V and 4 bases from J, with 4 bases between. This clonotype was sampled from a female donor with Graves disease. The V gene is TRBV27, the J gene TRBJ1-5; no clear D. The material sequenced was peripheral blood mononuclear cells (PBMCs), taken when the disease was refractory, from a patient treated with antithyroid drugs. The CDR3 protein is CASSFWNQPQHF. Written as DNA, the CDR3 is TGTGCCAGCAGTTTTTGGAATCAGCCCCAGCATTTT.